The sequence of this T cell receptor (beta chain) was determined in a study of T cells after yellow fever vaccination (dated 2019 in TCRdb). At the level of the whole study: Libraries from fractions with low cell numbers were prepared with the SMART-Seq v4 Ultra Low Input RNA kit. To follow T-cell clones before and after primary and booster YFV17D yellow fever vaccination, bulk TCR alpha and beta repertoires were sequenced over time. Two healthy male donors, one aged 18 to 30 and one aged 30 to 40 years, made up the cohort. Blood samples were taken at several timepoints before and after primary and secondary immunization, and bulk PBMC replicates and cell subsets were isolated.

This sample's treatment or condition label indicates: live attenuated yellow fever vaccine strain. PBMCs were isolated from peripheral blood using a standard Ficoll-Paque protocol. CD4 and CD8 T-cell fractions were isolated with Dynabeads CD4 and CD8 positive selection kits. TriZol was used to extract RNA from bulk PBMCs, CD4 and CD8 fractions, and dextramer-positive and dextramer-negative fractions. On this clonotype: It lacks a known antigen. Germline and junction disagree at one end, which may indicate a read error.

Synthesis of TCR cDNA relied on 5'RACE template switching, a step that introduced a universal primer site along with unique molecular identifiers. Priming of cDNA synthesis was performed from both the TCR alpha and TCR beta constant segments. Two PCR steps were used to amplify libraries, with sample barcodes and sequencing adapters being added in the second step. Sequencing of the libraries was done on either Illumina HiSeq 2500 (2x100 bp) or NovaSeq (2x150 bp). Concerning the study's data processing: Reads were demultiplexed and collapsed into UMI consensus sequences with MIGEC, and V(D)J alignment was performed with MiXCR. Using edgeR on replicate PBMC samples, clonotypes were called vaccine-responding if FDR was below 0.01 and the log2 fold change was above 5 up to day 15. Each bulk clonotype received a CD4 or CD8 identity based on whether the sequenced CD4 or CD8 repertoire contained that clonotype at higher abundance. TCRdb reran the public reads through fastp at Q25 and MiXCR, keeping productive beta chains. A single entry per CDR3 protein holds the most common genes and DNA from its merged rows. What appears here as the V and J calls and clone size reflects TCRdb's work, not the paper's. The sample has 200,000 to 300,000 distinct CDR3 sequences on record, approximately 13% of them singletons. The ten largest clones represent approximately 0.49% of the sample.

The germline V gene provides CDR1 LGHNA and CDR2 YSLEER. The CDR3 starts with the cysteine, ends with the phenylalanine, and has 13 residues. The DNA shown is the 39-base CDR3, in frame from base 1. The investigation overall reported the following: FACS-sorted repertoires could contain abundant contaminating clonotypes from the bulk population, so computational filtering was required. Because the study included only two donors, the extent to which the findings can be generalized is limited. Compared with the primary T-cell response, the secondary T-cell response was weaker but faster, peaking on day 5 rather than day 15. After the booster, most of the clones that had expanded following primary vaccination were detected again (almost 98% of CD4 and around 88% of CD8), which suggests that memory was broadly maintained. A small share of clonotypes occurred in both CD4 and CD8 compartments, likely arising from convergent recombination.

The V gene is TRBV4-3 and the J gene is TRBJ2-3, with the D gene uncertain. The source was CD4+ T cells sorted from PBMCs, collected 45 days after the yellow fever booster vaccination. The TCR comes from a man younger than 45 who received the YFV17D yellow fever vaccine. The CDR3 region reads CASRQEYTDTQYF. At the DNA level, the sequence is TGCGCCAGCAGACAAGAGTACACAGATACGCAGTATTTT.